These 24 T cell receptor beta chains were sequenced from one sample in a study of PD-L1 blockade in urothelial cancer (dated by TCRdb to about 2017). The time point label corresponds to: peripheral blood 6 weeks after treatment start. The library relied on the immunoSEQ multiplex PCR assay. In TCRdb, the immuneACCESS table is reduced to in-frame sequences with V and J assigned. These tables do not hold every clone; where another copy was compared, an unresolved V gene accounts for under half, and the others remain unexplained. Here the sample has more than 95,000 clones; about 84% occur a single time. Jointly, the top ten make up 2.4% of the sample. The source was PBMCs, collected around atezolizumab (anti-PD-L1) treatment. Every receptor here comes from a man aged 50-59 years with urothelial cancer.

The chain recombines TRBV20-1 with TRBJ1-4; unclear D gene. Germline loops: CDR1 DFQATT, CDR2 SNEGSKA (reference sequence). The CDR3 length is 11 residues. Trimming took 6 bases from V and 7 from J, leaving 9 bases between them. CDR3 in amino acids: CSASVGEKLFF. For the CDR3, the DNA is TGCAGTGCCAGCGTGGGTGAAAAACTGTTTTTT.

The chain employs TRBV19 and TRBJ1-1, with D perhaps matching TRBD1 (5 bases). Trimming removed 10 bases at V and 0 bases at J, with 12 bases between. Per germline, CDR1 LNHDA and CDR2 SQIVND (reference sequence). The CDR3 has 13 residues. The CDR3 DNA is TGTGCCACTATCGGACATCTGAACACTGAAGCTTTCTTT. Its protein product is CATIGHLNTEAFF.

The V and J genes are TRBV29-1 and TRBJ2-5; TRBD1 agrees at 12 bases. Germline-derived CDR1 and CDR2 are SQVTM and ANQGSEA. J lost 5 bases, V lost 5 bases, and 6 bases had no gene match. The CDR3 is 14 amino acids. The CDR3 coding sequence is TGCAGCGTTCGGGGACAGGGGGCTTTGGAGACCCAGTACTTC. Its translation: CSVRGQGALETQYF.

This chain joins TRBV10-1 and TRBJ2-5, with TRBD1 identical over 8 bases. Germline trimming cut 8 bases from V and 3 bases from J; bases unmatched to any gene: 8. Germline CDR1 is WNHNN and CDR2 is SYGVQD (reference sequence). The CDR3 is 14 residues long. This CDR3 reads CASRDMDREETQYF. The CDR3 nucleotides read TGCGCCAGCCGAGACATGGACAGGGAAGAGACCCAGTACTTC.

Written as DNA, the CDR3 is TGTGCCTGGAGTTCTCTCCGGACAGGGGATCGTGGAGAGACCCAGTACTTC. This encodes CAWSSLRTGDRGETQYF. J is TRBJ2-5 and V is TRBV30; TRBD1 agrees at 9 bases. Per the germline V gene, CDR1 is GTSNPN and CDR2 is SVGIG (reference sequence). J was trimmed by 4 bases and V by 2 bases; bases with no gene match: 14. The CDR3 consists of 17 residues.

CDR3 residues: CASSQDNTQYF. The CDR3 DNA sequence: TGCGCCAGCAGCCAAGATAATACGCAGTATTTT. This chain uses TRBV4-1 with TRBJ2-3, with D unclear. V lost 0 bases, J lost 7 bases, and 2 bases lay in between. Germline assignment: CDR1 MGHRA and CDR2 YSYEKL. The CDR3 runs to 11 residues.

J is TRBJ2-1 and V is TRBV12-5; perhaps TRBD1 as D (5 bases). Germline V gives CDR1 LGHNT, CDR2 FRNRAP. This CDR3 is built from 17 residues. Trimming took 2 bases from V and 15 from J, leaving 29 bases between them. For the CDR3, the DNA is TGTGCTAGTGGTTTGTACAACCGGTTGACAGCACTTGAAAAGTGGTTCTTC. Amino acid sequence: CASGLYNRLTALEKWFF.

This sequence joins TRBV6-1 and TRBJ1-5; a weak D match, TRBD1 (6 bases). Germline V CDR1 and CDR2: MNHNS, SASEGT. Between the trimmed V and J ends, which lost 1 base and 4 bases, there was a span of 23 bases. The CDR3 sequence is 19 residues long. The CDR3 coding sequence is TGTGCCAGCAGTGAAGTGTCTCAGGGGTTCGGACAGATAAATCAGCCCCAGCATTTT. Amino acid sequence: CASSEVSQGFGQINQPQHF.

V gene TRBV5-6 combines with J gene TRBJ2-5, with TRBD2 matching 9 bases. Trimming cost V 4 bases and J 5 bases; bases outside gene matches: 6. This CDR3 spans 14 amino acids. CDR1 is SGHDT, CDR2 YYEEEE, per germline. DNA of the CDR3: TGTGCCAGCAGCCAGGGACTAGCCGGGGAGACCCAGTACTTC. Its protein product is CASSQGLAGETQYF.

The chain joins TRBV5-3 to TRBJ2-1; TRBD2 matches at 10 bases. TRBV5-3 is flagged as an ORF with uncertain function. This CDR3 is 18 amino acids long. After removal of 2 bases from V and 4 bases from J, the junction contained 12 bases not matched to a gene. CDR3: CARSFLAGALPLYNEQFF. DNA for the CDR3: TGTGCCAGAAGCTTCCTAGCGGGGGCCCTCCCACTTTACAATGAGCAGTTCTTC.

The gene calls are TRBV27 and TRBJ1-2; TRBD1 matches at 8 bases. The CDR3 is made up of 16 amino acids. Losses at the gene ends were 6 bases for V and 8 bases for J; bases not matched to a gene: 17. Germline-derived CDR1 and CDR2 are MNHEY and SMNVEV (reference sequence). CDR3 sequence reads: CASRPRGQGFGRGYTF. CDR3 sequence (DNA): TGTGCCAGCAGACCGCGAGGACAGGGATTTGGTCGGGGCTACACCTTC.

J is TRBJ1-2 and V is TRBV12-5; D remains unclear. V was cut by 5 bases and J by 5 bases, with 9 bases left in between. Germline V gene sequence: CDR1 LGHNT, CDR2 FRNRAP. The CDR3 length is 12 residues. CDR3: CASGLDGYGYTF. The CDR3 DNA follows: TGTGCTAGTGGTCTGGACGGGTATGGCTACACCTTC.

The V call is TRBV27, the J call TRBJ1-2; TRBD1 is a possible D gene (6 bases). Deletions cut 5 bases from V and 4 bases from J, with 14 bases between. From germline, CDR1 is MNHEY and CDR2 SMNVEV (reference sequence). The CDR3 is made up of 14 amino acids. The CDR3 protein is CASSPGARSYGYTF. The CDR3 DNA reads TGTGCCAGCAGTCCAGGGGCCCGATCCTATGGCTACACCTTC.

The sample holds a few counts of this clone. The chain combines TRBV19 with TRBJ1-4, with 8 bases aligning to TRBD1. CDR3 size: 16 residues. The V gene end was trimmed by 3 bases and the J gene end by 11 bases; junction bases not matched to a gene: 14. In germline, CDR1 is LNHDA, CDR2 SQIVND (reference sequence). The CDR3 is CASSMVAGGSGGKLFF. The DNA for the CDR3 is TGTGCCAGTAGTATGGTTGCAGGGGGCTCCGGAGGGAAACTGTTTTTT.

V usage is TRBV30 and J usage is TRBJ1-1; D may be TRBD1 (5 bases). Germline V lookup: CDR1 GTSNPN, CDR2 SVGIG (reference sequence). The CDR3 has 12 amino acids. Trimming stripped 2 bases from V and 8 bases from J, with 12 bases between. The CDR3 sequence is CAWSRTREEAFF. The CDR3 DNA sequence: TGTGCCTGGAGTAGAACCAGGGAAGAAGCTTTCTTT. Supplemented by reference TRBV30 and TRBJ1-1, the full variable domain reads SQTIHQWPATLVQPVGSPLSLECTVEGTSNPNLYWYRQAAGRGLQLLFYSVGIGQISSEVPQNLSASRPQDRQFILSSKKLLLSDSGFYLCAWSRTREEAFFGQGTRLTVV.

This clone is a singleton in its sample. CDR3 sequence: CASSLKRANYGYTF. In DNA, the CDR3 is TGTGCCAGCAGCTTGAAAAGAGCAAACTATGGCTACACCTTC. The rearrangement links TRBV5-4 to TRBJ1-2; unclear D gene. Germline CDR1 SGHNT, CDR2 YYREEE (reference sequence). V lost 1 base and J 2 bases, leaving 9 bases between the germline ends. The CDR3 is 14 residues long.

This chain joins TRBV7-8 and TRBJ2-1; 8 bases fit TRBD2. CDR1 and CDR2 (germline): SGHVS, FQNEAQ. V lost 1 base to trimming and J lost 7 bases; unmatched junction nucleotides: 6. This CDR3 has 15 residues. Here the CDR3 DNA reads TGTGCCAGCAGCTTAGAGGGACTAGAGATTAATGAGCAGTTCTTC. Its translation is CASSLEGLEINEQFF.

The CDR3 nucleotides read TGTGCCTGGACCTCTACAGGGGTCTCTGGAAACACCATATATTTT. As protein: CAWTSTGVSGNTIYF. The chain is built from TRBV30 and TRBJ1-3; 7 nucleotides line up with TRBD1. The CDR3 is 15 amino acids. CDR1 GTSNPN and CDR2 SVGIG come from the germline V gene (reference sequence). The V segment lost 4 bases and the J segment 0 bases; nucleotides outside the gene matches: 6.

CDR3 amino acids: CASRAGERGTGELFF. The CDR3 DNA follows: TGTGCCAGCAGGGCGGGAGAAAGGGGGACCGGGGAGCTGTTTTTT. The chain carries TRBV11-1 and TRBJ2-2, with D tentatively TRBD2 (7 bases). This CDR3 contains 15 residues. Germline CDR1 and CDR2: SGHAT and FQDESV (reference sequence). Trimming pared 6 bases from V and 5 bases from J, leaving 16 bases between.

The chain uses TRBV5-1 and TRBJ1-2, with 9 bases that match TRBD1. With 4 bases clipped from V and 2 bases from J, the junction kept 9 bases outside the gene matches. The CDR3 is 16 amino acids. Germline V CDR1 and CDR2: SGHRS, YFSETQ. The CDR3 spells CASSPPLGQGNYGYTF. The CDR3 DNA reads as TGCGCCAGCAGCCCGCCCCTGGGACAGGGAAACTATGGCTACACCTTC.

The chain joins TRBV5-5 to TRBJ2-7, with TRBD1 as a possible D gene (6 bases). The CDR3 has 15 amino acids. Germline V gives CDR1 SGHKS, CDR2 YYEKEE (reference sequence). The V end was cut by 4 bases, the J end by 6 bases, with 20 bases between. For the CDR3, the DNA is TGTGCCAGCAGCAGACCGACAGGCCAGTTCCCCGAGCAGTACTTC. Amino acids: CASSRPTGQFPEQYF.

The chain couples TRBV5-4 to TRBJ1-6; D might be TRBD1 (6 bases). Looked up from germline, CDR1 is SGHNT and CDR2 is YYREEE (reference sequence). The CDR3 is made up of 14 amino acids. Between the trimmed V and J ends, which lost 7 bases and 5 bases, there was a span of 13 bases. For the CDR3, the DNA is TGTGCCAGCTACAGGGCAGGAAATAATTCACCCCTCCACTTT. Translation: CASYRAGNNSPLHF.

This CDR3 reads CASSFTGTSGYSYEQYF. CDR3 DNA sequence: TGCGCCAGCAGCTTCACCGGGACTAGCGGCTATTCCTACGAGCAGTACTTC. This chain connects TRBV5-1 to TRBJ2-7; 11 bases map to TRBD2. The CDR3 has 17 residues. V lost 2 bases to trimming and J lost 1 base; unmatched junction nucleotides: 8. CDR1 is SGHRS, CDR2 YFSETQ, per germline.

The rearrangement links TRBV11-2 to TRBJ1-1; D is possibly TRBD1 (5 bases). CDR3 length equals 14 residues. Trimming stripped 5 bases from V and 6 bases from J, with 16 bases between. Germline values: CDR1 SGHAT, CDR2 FQNNGV. This CDR3 is CASSPLNGRAEAFF. The CDR3 region has the DNA TGTGCCAGCAGCCCACTAAACGGCAGGGCTGAAGCTTTCTTT.